This T cell receptor beta chain came from a study of blood T cell repertoires in COVID-19. Study at large: COVID-19 samples collected from the United States, Italy and Spain covered acute and convalescent phases.

TCRdb's table, derived via immunoSEQ multiplex PCR, lists solely in-frame clones and lacks some. The sample lists about 99,000 clones, around 74% occurring once. V dropped 5 bases and J dropped 0 bases, with 15 bases sitting between them. CDR1 and CDR2 (germline): SEHNR, FQNEAQ (reference sequence). The CDR3 consists of 16 residues. This chain uses TRBV7-9 with TRBJ2-3; D is uncertain. The sequence derives from an elderly woman with active or convalescent COVID-19. The sample comprised peripheral blood. CDR3 loop: CASSPPGVGSTDTQYF. For the CDR3, the DNA is TGTGCCAGCAGCCCCCCAGGTGTTGGTAGCACAGATACGCAGTATTTT.